This note documents a single TCR beta chain sequence. Germline CDR1 reads LNHDA; CDR2 reads SQIVND (reference sequence). This CDR3 is 15 amino acids long. Trimming took 7 bases from V and 4 from J; bases not matched to a gene: 6. The source of the sample is a study of blood T cell repertoires in COVID-19. Study background: Whether acute or convalescent, the COVID-19 samples came from the United States, Italy and Spain.

In the original workflow: Amplifying reference gene primers gave estimates of nucleated cell counts. TCRdb keeps only in-frame clones here, not all; method: immunoSEQ multiplex PCR. That table is the source of V, J and clone size, and D and trimming were worked out from the DNA. The repertoire holds about 360,000 clones, with approximately 86% as singletons. The Seattle patients, enrolled during active infection, were followed longitudinally. V gene TRBV19 combines with J gene TRBJ1-6; 8 nucleotides line up with TRBD1. The clonotype originates from an older woman with COVID-19, enrolled during active disease. The source material was peripheral blood. This CDR3 reads CASKLGTGYNSPLHF. CDR3 bases: TGTGCCAGTAAACTCGGGACAGGATATAATTCACCCCTCCACTTT.